The 5 T cell receptor beta chains below were found in one sample sequenced in a study of graft-versus-host responses after intestinal transplantation. The table came from immunoSEQ multiplex PCR; TCRdb's copy has only in-frame clones and leaves some out. The sample contains some 14,000 clones, 70% to 90% of which appear only once. Sequenced here: bone marrow, sampled roughly 120 days after intestinal transplantation. All receptors derive from a human patient who received an intestinal transplant, so some T cells may come from the graft donor.

The V and J genes are TRBV6-6 and TRBJ2-7, with 11 bases fitting TRBD1. Trimming removed 5 bases from V and 4 bases from J; junction bases left unmatched: 4. The length of the CDR3 is 14 residues. The germline gives CDR1 MNHNY, CDR2 SVGAGI (reference sequence). CDR3 amino acids: CASSDGTGGYEQYF. CDR3 nucleotides: TGTGCCAGCAGTGACGGGACAGGGGGTTACGAGCAGTACTTC.

The chain employs TRBV18 and TRBJ1-3; D ambiguous. Trimming pared 2 bases from V and 2 bases from J, leaving 10 bases between. CDR1 and CDR2 (germline): KGHSH, LQKENI. CDR3 length equals 15 residues. The CDR3 nucleotides read TGTGCCAGCTCACCATATGACGGACCTGGAAACACCATATATTTT. This gives the protein CASSPYDGPGNTIYF.

The count of this clone is one. V usage is TRBV6-1 and J usage is TRBJ2-3, with 10 bases aligning to TRBD2. Per the germline V gene, CDR1 is MNHNS and CDR2 is SASEGT. V lost 2 bases and J lost 6; bases outside the gene matches: 14. The length of the CDR3 is 18 residues. In DNA, the CDR3 is TGTGCCAGCAGTGAATCCCCCTGGACTAGCGGAGAGCGGGATACGCAGTATTTT. Translation: CASSESPWTSGERDTQYF.

This rearrangement joins TRBV7-9 to TRBJ1-6, with 9 bases identical to TRBD1. The germline gives CDR1 SEHNR, CDR2 FQNEAQ (reference sequence). This CDR3 spans 19 amino acids. The V and J ends lost 2 bases and 8 bases, in that order; junction bases with no gene match: 16. The CDR3 nucleotides read TGTGCCAGCAGCTTAAAGGGACAGGGATTTAAGGTCGTGCATTCACCCCTCCACTTT. Its translation: CASSLKGQGFKVVHSPLHF.

This sequence joins TRBV19 and TRBJ2-5; TRBD1 aligns across 8 bases. The V and J ends lost 4 bases and 2 bases, in that order; junction bases with no gene match: 9. Germline V gene lookup returns CDR1 LNHDA and CDR2 SQIVND (reference sequence). The CDR3 totals 16 residues. The CDR3 protein is CASSTEGQGIQETQYF. The CDR3 DNA reads as TGTGCCAGTAGTACGGAAGGACAGGGAATACAAGAGACCCAGTACTTC.